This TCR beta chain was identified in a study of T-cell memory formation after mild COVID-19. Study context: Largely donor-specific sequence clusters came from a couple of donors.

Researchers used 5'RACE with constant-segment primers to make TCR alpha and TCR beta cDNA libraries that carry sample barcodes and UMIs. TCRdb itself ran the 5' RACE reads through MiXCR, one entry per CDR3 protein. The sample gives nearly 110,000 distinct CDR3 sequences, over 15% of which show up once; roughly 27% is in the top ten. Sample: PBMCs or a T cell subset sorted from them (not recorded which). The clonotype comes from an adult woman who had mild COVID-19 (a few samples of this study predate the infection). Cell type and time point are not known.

In DNA, the CDR3 is TGCAGTGCTCGATTGACAGTCTCAGGCACTGAAGCTTTCTTT. It codes for CSARLTVSGTEAFF. The rearrangement links TRBV20-1 to TRBJ1-1; a weak D match, TRBD1 (5 bases). The V gene lost 5 bases and the J gene lost 4 bases, with 17 bases spanning the gap. The CDR3 sequence is 14 residues long. Germline loops: CDR1 DFQATT, CDR2 SNEGSKA (reference sequence).